These T cell receptor beta chains were read from a single sample in a study of blood T cell repertoires in COVID-19. The table came from immunoSEQ multiplex PCR; TCRdb's copy has only in-frame clones and leaves some out. The sample contains about 200,000 clones, nearly 90% of which appear only once. The specimen sequenced was peripheral blood. These TCRs come from a man aged 45-60 years with COVID-19, enrolled during active disease. Each CDR3 is given with its conserved first and last residue. D genes are given only for firm matches. Expanded clones get a size class; other rows say once, few or many, or leave the size out.

J | size | length | V | D | CDR3 | DNA
TRBJ2-3 | many | 17 | TRBV18 | TRBD1 | CASSPWGQRTNTDTQYF | TGTGCCAGCTCACCTTGGGGACAGCGCACTAACACAGATACGCAGTATTTT
TRBJ1-2 | . | 11 | TRBV29-1 | . | CSVVENSSYTF | TGCAGCGTCGTAGAAAACAGCAGCTACACCTTC
TRBJ1-1 | . | 13 | TRBV2 | . | CASNTEANTEAFF | TGTGCCAGCAACACAGAAGCCAACACTGAAGCTTTCTTT
TRBJ2-7 | once | 14 | TRBV11-1 | TRBD1 | CASSFRQGLDEQYF | TGTGCCAGCAGCTTCCGACAGGGGCTGGACGAGCAGTACTTC
TRBJ1-5 | few | 16 | TRBV5-6 | TRBD1 | CASSSHEGAGNQPQHF | TGTGCCAGCAGCTCGCATGAGGGGGCTGGCAATCAGCCCCAGCATTTT
TRBJ1-4 | . | 13 | TRBV10-3 | . | CAISQGYNEKLFF | TGTGCCATCAGCCAGGGGTATAATGAAAAACTGTTTTTT
TRBJ1-2 | . | 14 | TRBV7-2 | TRBD1 | CASSPGQESYGYTF | TGTGCCAGCAGCCCAGGACAGGAGAGCTATGGCTACACCTTC
TRBJ2-7 | . | 13 | TRBV7-2 | . | CASSLVRGHEQYF | TGTGCCAGCAGCTTAGTTCGAGGGCACGAGCAGTACTTC
TRBJ1-2 | . | 15 | TRBV13 | . | CASSLVGGEVYGYTF | TGTGCCAGCAGCTTAGTAGGGGGGGAAGTCTATGGCTACACCTTC
TRBJ1-5 | few | 12 | TRBV1 | . | CTSSHGVQPQHF | TGCACCAGCAGCCATGGAGTTCAGCCCCAGCATTTT
TRBJ1-1 | . | 11 | TRBV5-8 | . | CASMRNTEAFF | TGTGCCAGCATGAGGAACACTGAAGCTTTCTTT
TRBJ2-3 | once | 16 | TRBV10-1 | . | CASSQMGGFPPDTQYF | TGCGCCAGCAGCCAGATGGGAGGATTTCCGCCAGATACGCAGTATTTT
TRBJ1-1 | . | 14 | TRBV19 | TRBD1 | CASSPFTGGTEAFF | TGTGCCAGTAGCCCTTTTACAGGGGGCACTGAAGCTTTCTTT
TRBJ2-7 | . | 15 | TRBV5-6 | . | CASSLEGGGNYEQYF | TGTGCCAGCAGCTTGGAAGGGGGCGGGAACTACGAGCAGTACTTC
TRBJ2-3 | . | 16 | TRBV15 | . | CATSRVGGGRGDTQYF | TGTGCCACCAGCAGAGTTGGAGGGGGCCGGGGAGATACGCAGTATTTT
TRBJ2-3 | . | 16 | TRBV7-6 | TRBD2 | CASSPLSGRAGDTQYF | TGTGCCAGCAGCCCGCTTAGCGGGAGGGCTGGGGATACGCAGTATTTT
TRBJ2-1 | once | 13 | TRBV6-5 | . | CASRYGAFNEQFF | TGTGCCAGCCGTTACGGGGCTTTCAATGAGCAGTTCTTC
TRBJ2-2 | few | 16 | TRBV7-2 | . | CASSPGNFPNTGELFF | TGTGCCAGCAGCCCAGGAAACTTTCCGAACACCGGGGAGCTGTTTTTT
TRBJ2-7 | . | 14 | TRBV5-1 | TRBD1 | CASSSGQGGSEQYF | TGCGCCAGCAGCTCCGGACAGGGTGGAAGCGAGCAGTACTTC
TRBJ1-5 | . | 14 | TRBV6-5 | TRBD1 | CASSYGTGGQPQHF | TGTGCCAGCAGTTATGGTACAGGGGGTCAGCCCCAGCATTTT